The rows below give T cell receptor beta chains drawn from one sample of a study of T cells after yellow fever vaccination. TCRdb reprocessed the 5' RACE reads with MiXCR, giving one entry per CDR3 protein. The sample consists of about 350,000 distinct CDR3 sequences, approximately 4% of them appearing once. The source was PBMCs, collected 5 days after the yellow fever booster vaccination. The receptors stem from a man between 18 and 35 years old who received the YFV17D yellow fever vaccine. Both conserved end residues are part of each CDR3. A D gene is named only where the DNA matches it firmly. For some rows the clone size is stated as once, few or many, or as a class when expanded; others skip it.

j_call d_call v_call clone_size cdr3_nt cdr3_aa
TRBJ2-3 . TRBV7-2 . TGTGCCAGCAGCGATGGGGTGGAGGATACGCAGTATTTT CASSDGVEDTQYF
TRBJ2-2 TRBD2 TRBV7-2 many TGTGCAGGAGGACTAGCGGGGGCGAACACCGGGGAGCTGTTTTTT CAGGLAGANTGELFF
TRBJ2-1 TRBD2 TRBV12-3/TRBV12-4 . TGTGCCAGCAACATAGCGGGGGGCCTGAGGAATGAGCAGTTCTTC CASNIAGGLRNEQFF
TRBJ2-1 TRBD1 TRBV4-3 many TGCGCCAGCAGCCCAGGGACAGCAAATTACAATGAGCAGTTCTTC CASSPGTANYNEQFF
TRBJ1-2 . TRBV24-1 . TGTGCCACCAGTGCTTCGACAGGTGACTATGGCTACACCTTC CATSASTGDYGYTF
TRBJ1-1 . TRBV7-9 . TGTGCCAGCAGCTTGATAGTGAACACTGAAGCTTTCTTT CASSLIVNTEAFF
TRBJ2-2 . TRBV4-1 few TGCGCCAGCAGCCAAGATATAGGGATGAGGAACACCGGGGAGCTGTTTTTT CASSQDIGMRNTGELFF
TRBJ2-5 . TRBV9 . TGTGCCAGCAGCGCCGCAGGGTCCGTTTGGGAGACCCAGTACTTC CASSAAGSVWETQYF
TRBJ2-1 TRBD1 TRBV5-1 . TGCGCCAGCCAACCCCAGACATCCTGGACAGGGGTTGATGAGCAGTTCTTC CASQPQTSWTGVDEQFF
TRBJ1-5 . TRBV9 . TGTGCCAGCAGCGTCCAGGGCGGCAATCAGCCCCAGCATTTT CASSVQGGNQPQHF
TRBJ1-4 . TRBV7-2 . TGTGCCAGCAGCTTTTTGCTTACTAATGAAAAACTGTTTTTT CASSFLLTNEKLFF
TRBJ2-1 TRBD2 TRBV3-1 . TGTGCCAGCAGCCCCGTAGCGGGGGGGCCAGGTGAGCAGTTCTTC CASSPVAGGPGEQFF
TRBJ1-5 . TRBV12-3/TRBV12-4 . TGTGCCAGCAGTTTAGGGACAGACTATCAGCCCCAGCATTTT CASSLGTDYQPQHF
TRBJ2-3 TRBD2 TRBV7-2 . TGTGCCAGCAGCTTACCCCGCGGGGGTCGAGGTATTGATACGCAGTATTTT CASSLPRGGRGIDTQYF
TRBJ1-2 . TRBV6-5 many TGTGCCAGCAGTTACGGGGGGCAGAACTATGGCTACACCTTC CASSYGGQNYGYTF
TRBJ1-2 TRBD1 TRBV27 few TGTGCCAGCAGCCTGGGGACAGACCCTTATGGCTACACCTTC CASSLGTDPYGYTF
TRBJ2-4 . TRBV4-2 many TGTGCCAGCAGCCAAGACCGGACGGATCAAAACATTCAGTACTTC CASSQDRTDQNIQYF
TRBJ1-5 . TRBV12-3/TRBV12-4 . TGTGCCAGCAGGTCAGGGGTTGTAAGCAATCAGCCCCAGCATTTT CASRSGVVSNQPQHF
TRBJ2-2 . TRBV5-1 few TGCGCCAGCAGCTTGGACAGGGATACCGGGGAGCTGTTTTTT CASSLDRDTGELFF
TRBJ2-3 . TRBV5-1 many TGCGCCAGCAGCTTGGGGCAGGGGTTGGATACGCAGTATTTT CASSLGQGLDTQYF
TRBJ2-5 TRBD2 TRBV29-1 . TGCAGCGTTGGAAGACTAGCGGGGTACCAAGAGACCCAGTACTTC CSVGRLAGYQETQYF
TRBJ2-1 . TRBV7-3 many TGTGCCAGCAGCTTGGGGGGAGATGATGAGCAGTTCTTC CASSLGGDDEQFF
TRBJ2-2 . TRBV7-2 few TGTGCCAGCAGCCAGTTGAACACCGGGGAGCTGTTTTTT CASSQLNTGELFF
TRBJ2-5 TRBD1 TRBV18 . TGTGCCAGCTCACAACGGACAGGGGGCCAAGAGACCCAGTACTTC CASSQRTGGQETQYF
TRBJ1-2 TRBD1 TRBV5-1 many TGCGCCAGCAGCTCGGGACAGCTCACTGGGAGAAACTATGGCTACACCTTC CASSSGQLTGRNYGYTF
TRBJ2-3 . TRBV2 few TGTGCCAGCAGTGAAGAGGGCGGGGGCCTAGCTACGCAGTATTTT CASSEEGGGLATQYF
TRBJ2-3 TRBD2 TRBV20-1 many TGCAGTGCCCCCTCCTCTCTAGCGGGAGATACGCAGTATTTT CSAPSSLAGDTQYF
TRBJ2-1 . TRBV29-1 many TGCAGCGTCGTGGGGGGAATTGGAAGTGGCAATGAGCAGTTCTTC CSVVGGIGSGNEQFF
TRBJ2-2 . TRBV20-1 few TGCAGTGCTAGTACTAGCAGAGTCCCTGGGGAGCTGTTTTTT CSASTSRVPGELFF
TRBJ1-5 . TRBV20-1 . TGCAGTGCTAGAGATCGATGGGCCGGATGGGGTCAGCCCCAGCATTTT CSARDRWAGWGQPQHF
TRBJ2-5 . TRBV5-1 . TGCGCCAGCAGCCCACCGGGACGAGAGGAGACCCAGTACTTC CASSPPGREETQYF
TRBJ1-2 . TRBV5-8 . TGTGCCAGCAGCTTCCAGGCAGCTAACTATGGCTACACCTTC CASSFQAANYGYTF
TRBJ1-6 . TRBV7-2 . TGTGCCAGCAGCTCCCGACAGCCAAATAATTCACCCCTCCACTTT CASSSRQPNNSPLHF
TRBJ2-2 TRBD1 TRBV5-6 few TGTGCCAGCAGCTTAATCGGGACAGGGGGCCCCCCCGGGGAGCTGTTTTTT CASSLIGTGGPPGELFF
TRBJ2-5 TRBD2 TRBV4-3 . TGCGCCAGCAGCCAAGTCCATAGAGCGGGGGGTGGGCAAGAGACCCAGTACTTC CASSQVHRAGGGQETQYF
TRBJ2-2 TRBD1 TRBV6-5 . TGTGCCAGCAGTAACCTAGACAGGGTGGTGACCGGGGAGCTGTTTTTT CASSNLDRVVTGELFF
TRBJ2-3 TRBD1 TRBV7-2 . TGTGCCATTAGGGACAGGGGACTTCGCTTTAGCACAGATACGCAGTATTTT CAIRDRGLRFSTDTQYF
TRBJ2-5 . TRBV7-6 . TGTGCCAGCAGCCTCCGTAGGGGGGAGACCCAGTACTTC CASSLRRGETQYF
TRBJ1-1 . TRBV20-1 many TGCAGTGCTAGAGATGGTCTGGGGGGTGGACCTGAAGCTTTCTTT CSARDGLGGGPEAFF
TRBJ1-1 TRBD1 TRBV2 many TGTGCCAGCAGCGGACAGGGGAACACTGAAGCTTTCTTT CASSGQGNTEAFF
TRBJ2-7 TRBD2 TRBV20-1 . TGCAGTGCTTCTAGCGGGGGGGCCGGTTACAGCGAGCAGTACTTC CSASSGGAGYSEQYF
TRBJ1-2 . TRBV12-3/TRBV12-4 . TGTGCCAGCACCCTTTCCCACGGAAGCTATGGCTACACCTTC CASTLSHGSYGYTF
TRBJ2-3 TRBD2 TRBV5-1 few TGCGCCAGCAGCTTCGGTACTAGCGGGGGTGCAGATACGCAGTATTTT CASSFGTSGGADTQYF
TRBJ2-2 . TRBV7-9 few TGTGCCAGCAGCTTACGGCGGGACAACACCGGGGAGCTGTTTTTT CASSLRRDNTGELFF
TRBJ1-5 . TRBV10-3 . TGTGCCATCTGTAGGGACAGCAATCAGCCCCAGCATTTT CAICRDSNQPQHF
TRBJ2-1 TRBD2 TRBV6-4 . TGTGCCAGCAGTACTAGCGGGGCGAGCTCCTACAATGAGCAGTTCTTC CASSTSGASSYNEQFF